This T cell receptor (beta chain) was obtained from a study of shared clonotypes between healthy human individuals (dated by TCRdb to about 2020). About the study as a whole: The cohort comprised a couple of women and a few men aged 18 to 49 years. For each donor, three plates each were used for CD4 naive and CD4 memory, two plates were used for CD8 naive, and one plate was used for CD8 memory. Between about 0.8 and 8.9 billion PBMCs per donor were obtained by leukapheresis. To increase sequencing depth and limit assay-specific biases, TCR repertoire library preparation and sequencing were carried out by different laboratories using diverse techniques. To estimate repertoire size and how much clonotypes are shared between individuals, the study performed deep sequencing of blood TCR repertoires from a handful of healthy adults.

From its cysteine to its phenylalanine, the CDR3 spans 15 amino acids. CDR3 DNA only is kept here, 45 bases in frame from base 1. The germline V end is reduced by 4 bases and the J end by 4 bases; junction bases left unmatched: 9. CDR1 and CDR2, per the germline V gene (reference sequence), are GTSNPN and SVGIG. Using the deep immunoSEQ assay, multiplex PCR amplified TCR CDR3 regions from genomic DNA. Extracted genomic DNA from each cell subset was spread evenly across all wells of several immunoSEQ 96-well plates, with each plate serving as a replicate. Each replicate PCR for sorted subsets received about 220 ng genomic DNA, equal to roughly 33,000 T cell genomes. The purified libraries were quantified using a Qubit 3.0 fluorometer, sized with a Bioanalyzer 2100, and then quantified again using the KAPA Library Quantification kit. Every immunoSEQ 96-well plate was sequenced on a separate single-read 150-cycle Illumina NextSeq 550 flow cell. The published analysis was carried out like this. The immunoSEQ output contained only junctional sequences without quality scores, so filtering could not match that applied to full-length reads. Sequences were annotated with PyIR, a Python wrapper for IgBLAST v1.9, using IMGT germline references to assign V/J genes and CDR3. Any read was removed if the V/J assignment was weak (E-value above 1e-6), the CDR3 was missing, or the read contained stop codons, out-of-frame junctions, or ambiguous translated residues. V3J clonotypes were defined by identical inferred V gene, J gene, and CDR3 amino acid sequence. Percentage overlap between repertoires was computed as shared unique clonotypes divided by the size of the smaller repertoire. RTK rarefaction, the Chao1 estimator, and Recon v2.1 estimates of unobserved clonotypes were used to assess repertoire richness. For all TCRbeta clonotypes obtained by the gDNA method from a few donors, generation probabilities were computed with OLGA. Here the immuneACCESS table is served through TCRdb, limited to in-frame sequences with V and J called. Missing clones are a known gap in these copies; in checked studies unresolved V genes cover under half, and the rest lacks a known reason. V and J calls and clone size are those listed in that table; D and trimming were worked out from the DNA. The sample data list roughly 2 million clones, and more than 90% of these were observed just once. The ten largest clonotypes hold more than 0.1% of the sample.

Study-wide conclusions, independent of this receptor: Compared with non-shared clonotypes, clonotypes shared by all four sorted-subset donors had higher generation probabilities. Naive subsets generally had larger estimated clonotype richness than memory subsets did. Incomplete sequencing was indicated by rarefaction of sorted-subset datasets, despite the large sequencing depth. The genetic and exposure-history diversity represented was limited by the small number of donors. Pairwise subsampling indicated that sequencing depth was expected to affect the degree of clonotype sharing among donors. Sampling was restricted to blood, and TCR repertoires in tissue are likely to differ from TCR repertoires in blood. About 4.5% of naive CD4, 3% to 3.5% of naive CD8, around 2.3% of memory CD4, and roughly 0.4% of memory CD8 clonotypes were shared across several donors.

The donors were healthy, HIV-negative adults who had no recently reported acute infections or vaccinations. Only Caucasian adults living in Nashville, Tennessee, USA were represented among the donors. Magnetic negative selection was used to enrich CD4+ T cells, after which naive cells were positively selected on CD45RA and the negative fraction became the memory subset. Blood was obtained by leukapheresis, after which PBMCs were separated by Ficoll-Histopaque density gradient centrifugation and cryopreserved in liquid nitrogen vapor phase. Purity and quantity of every magnetically sorted T cell population were checked by analytical flow cytometry. From each sorted fraction, genomic DNA was isolated and quantified by UV absorbance on a Nanodrop 2000c. Remarks on this clone: What antigen it recognizes has not been identified. One base away there is no much larger clone; base qualities are not given.

The receptor's source is a man aged 18 to 30 in good health. The chain was built from TRBV30 and TRBJ2-7, with 11 middle bases fitting TRBD2. Sequenced sample: naive CD4+ T cells sorted from blood. The sample's cell subset or site label, in plain terms: CD45RA+ positively selected. CDR3 sequence: CAWMDSGRAGYEQYF. The nucleotide sequence reads TGTGCCTGGATGGATAGCGGGAGGGCCGGGTACGAGCAGTACTTC.